Reported below is one T cell receptor (beta chain). The antigen remains unidentified. Germline values: CDR1 MGHRA, CDR2 YSYEKL. Trimming removed 5 bases from V and 2 bases from J; junction bases left unmatched: 10. The CDR3 sequence is 18 residues long. The record originates from a study of cytomegalovirus exposure and HLA in healthy donors. Study-wide background: According to later analysis, the same platform produced the 120 validation and under 750 first-cohort repertoires.

Study results and limitations: In vitro confirmation showed a few CMV-associated chains to be CMV antigen specific. The study put around 180 TCR beta chains on its list as cytomegalovirus-associated.

TCRdb keeps only in-frame clones here, not all; method: immunoSEQ multiplex PCR. In the table there are around 130,000 clones, roughly 91% of which are singletons. The clonotype originates from a man aged 30 to 45 in good health and CMV-seronegative. The sample taken for sequencing was PBMCs. The chain is built from TRBV4-1 and TRBJ2-3; 13 nucleotides align to TRBD2. The CDR3 DNA reads TGCGCCAGCAGCTCATCCGGGACTAGCGGGGCCCACACAGATACGCAGTATTTT. The encoded protein is CASSSSGTSGAHTDTQYF.